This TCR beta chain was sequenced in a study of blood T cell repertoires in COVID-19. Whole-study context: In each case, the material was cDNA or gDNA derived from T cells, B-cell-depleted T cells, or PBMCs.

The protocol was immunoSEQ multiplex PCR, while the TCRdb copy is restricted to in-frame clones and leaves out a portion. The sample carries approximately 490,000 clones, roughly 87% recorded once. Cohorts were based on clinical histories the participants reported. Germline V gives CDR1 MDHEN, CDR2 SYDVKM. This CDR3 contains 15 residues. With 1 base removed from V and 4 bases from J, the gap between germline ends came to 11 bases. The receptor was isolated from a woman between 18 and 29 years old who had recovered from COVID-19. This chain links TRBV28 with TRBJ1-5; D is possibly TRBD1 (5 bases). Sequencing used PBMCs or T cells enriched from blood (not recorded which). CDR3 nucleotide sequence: TGTGCCAGCAGTTTATATCAGGGAGGGAATCAGCCCCAGCATTTT. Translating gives CASSLYQGGNQPQHF.